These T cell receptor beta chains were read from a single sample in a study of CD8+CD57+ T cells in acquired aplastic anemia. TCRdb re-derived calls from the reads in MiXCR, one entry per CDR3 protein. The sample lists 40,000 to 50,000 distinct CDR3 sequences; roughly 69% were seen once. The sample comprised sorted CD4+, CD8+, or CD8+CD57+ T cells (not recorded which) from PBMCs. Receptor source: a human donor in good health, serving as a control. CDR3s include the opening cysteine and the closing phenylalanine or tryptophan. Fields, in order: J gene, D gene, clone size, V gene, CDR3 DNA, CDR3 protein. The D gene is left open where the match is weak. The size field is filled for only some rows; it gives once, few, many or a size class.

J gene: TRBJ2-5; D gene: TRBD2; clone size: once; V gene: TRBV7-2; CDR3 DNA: TGTGCCAGCAGGAGGATGACTAGCGGGGGTGAAGCCCAGTACTTC; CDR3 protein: CASRRMTSGGEAQYF
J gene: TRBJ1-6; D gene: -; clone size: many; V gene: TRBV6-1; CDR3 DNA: TGTGCCAGCAGTGACCGAGAAAATTCACCCCTCCACTTT; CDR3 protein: CASSDRENSPLHF
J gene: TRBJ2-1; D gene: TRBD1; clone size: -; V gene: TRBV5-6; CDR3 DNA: TGTGCCAGCAGCCGTGGAGGGACAGGGAACTACAATGAGCAGTTCTTC; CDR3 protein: CASSRGGTGNYNEQFF
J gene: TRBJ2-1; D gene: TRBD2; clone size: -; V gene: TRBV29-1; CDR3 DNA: TGCAGCGTTGAAGGGCAAGCGGGGGGCTACAATGAGCAGTTCTTC; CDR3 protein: CSVEGQAGGYNEQFF
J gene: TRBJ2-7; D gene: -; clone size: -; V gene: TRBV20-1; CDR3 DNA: TGCAGTGCTAGAGGGGTTGGCTACGAGCAGTACTTC; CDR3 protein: CSARGVGYEQYF
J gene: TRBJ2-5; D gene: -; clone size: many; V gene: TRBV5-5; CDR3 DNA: TGTGCCAGCAGCTTCCGGACGTTGTACCAAGAGACCCAGTACTTC; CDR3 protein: CASSFRTLYQETQYF
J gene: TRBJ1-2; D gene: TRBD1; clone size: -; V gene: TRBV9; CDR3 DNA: TGTGCCAGCAGCGAGCCGGCAGTGACAGGGGGGCATGGCTACACCTTC; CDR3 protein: CASSEPAVTGGHGYTF
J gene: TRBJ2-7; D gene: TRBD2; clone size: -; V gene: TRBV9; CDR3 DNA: TGTGCCAGCTCAACGAGGACTAGCGGGTACGAGCAGTACTTC; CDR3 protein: CASSTRTSGYEQYF
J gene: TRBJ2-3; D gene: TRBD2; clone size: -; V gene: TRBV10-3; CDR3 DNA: TGTGCCATCAGCCGAGCGGGGGATACGCAGTATTTT; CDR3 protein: CAISRAGDTQYF
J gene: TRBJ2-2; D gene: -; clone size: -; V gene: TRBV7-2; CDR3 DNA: TGTGCCAGCAGCTACGGAGGCGGGGAGCTGTTTTTT; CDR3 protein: CASSYGGGELFF
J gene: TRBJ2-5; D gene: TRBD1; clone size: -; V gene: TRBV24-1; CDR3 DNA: TGTGCCACCAGTGACTGGGACAGGGGTTCTCGGGAGACCCAGTACTTC; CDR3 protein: CATSDWDRGSRETQYF
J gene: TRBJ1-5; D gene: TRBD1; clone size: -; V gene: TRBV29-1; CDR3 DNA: TGCAGCGTTCAAGGACAGGGCGGGGGTCAGCCCCAGCATTTT; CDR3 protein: CSVQGQGGGQPQHF
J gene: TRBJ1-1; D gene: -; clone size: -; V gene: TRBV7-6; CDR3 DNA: TGTGCCAGCAGCTCAGACAGGAACACTGAAGCTTTCTTT; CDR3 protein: CASSSDRNTEAFF
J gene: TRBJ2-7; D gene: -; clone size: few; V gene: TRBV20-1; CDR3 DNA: TGCAGTGCTAGCAGCGCCCAGGCCTACGAGCAGTACTTC; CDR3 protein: CSASSAQAYEQYF
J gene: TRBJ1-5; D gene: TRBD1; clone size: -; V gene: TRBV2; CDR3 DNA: TGTGCCAGCAGCCAAGGGACAGGGGATCAGCCCCAGCATTTT; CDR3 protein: CASSQGTGDQPQHF
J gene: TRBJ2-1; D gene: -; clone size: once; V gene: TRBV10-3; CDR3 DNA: TGTGCCATCAGTCTAGGGGATGAGCAGTTCTTC; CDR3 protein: CAISLGDEQFF
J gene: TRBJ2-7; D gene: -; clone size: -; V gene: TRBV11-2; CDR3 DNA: TGTGCCAGCAGCGGAAGAGAAGGACCCCTCTTAATCTACGAGCAGTACTTC; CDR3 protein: CASSGREGPLLIYEQYF
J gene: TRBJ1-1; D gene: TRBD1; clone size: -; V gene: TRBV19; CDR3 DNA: TGTGCCAGTAGTTCGGGACAGGGGGCGACTGAAGCTTTCTTT; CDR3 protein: CASSSGQGATEAFF
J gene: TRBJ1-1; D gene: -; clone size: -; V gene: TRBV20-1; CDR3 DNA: TGCAGTGCTAAAGGGGAACAGCTTATGAACACTGAAGCTTTCTTT; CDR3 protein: CSAKGEQLMNTEAFF
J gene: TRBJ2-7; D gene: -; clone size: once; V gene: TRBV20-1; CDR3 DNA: TGCAGTGCTAGAGATGGGACAACCTACGAGCAGTACTTC; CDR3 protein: CSARDGTTYEQYF
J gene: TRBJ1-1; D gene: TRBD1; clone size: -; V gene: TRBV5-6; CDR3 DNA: TGTGCCAGCAGCCCACGACAGGGAGGCACTGAAGCTTTCTTT; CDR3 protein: CASSPRQGGTEAFF
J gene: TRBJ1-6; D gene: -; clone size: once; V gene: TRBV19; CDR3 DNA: TGTGCCAGTAGTACACTCGTGGGGGGACGTTCACCCCTCCACTTT; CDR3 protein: CASSTLVGGRSPLHF
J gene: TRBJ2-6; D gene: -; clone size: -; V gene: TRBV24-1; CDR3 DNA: TGTGCCACCAGTGAATCGCCCTCTGGGGCCAACGTCCTGACTTTC; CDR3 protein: CATSESPSGANVLTF
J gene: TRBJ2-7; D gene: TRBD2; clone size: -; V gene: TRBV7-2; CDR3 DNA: TGTGCCAGCAGCGGAGGGAGCGGGGGGGTAAGGTACGAGCAGTACTTC; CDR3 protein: CASSGGSGGVRYEQYF
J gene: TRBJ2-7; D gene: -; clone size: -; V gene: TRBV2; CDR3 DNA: TGTGCCAGCAGTGAGCTAGTGGTACCCTACGAGCAGTACTTC; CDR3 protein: CASSELVVPYEQYF
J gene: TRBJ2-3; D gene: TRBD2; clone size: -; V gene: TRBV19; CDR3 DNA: TGTGCCAGTGGGAGAACGGGGACTAGCGGGACAGCTAGCACAGATACGCAGTATTTT; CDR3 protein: CASGRTGTSGTASTDTQYF
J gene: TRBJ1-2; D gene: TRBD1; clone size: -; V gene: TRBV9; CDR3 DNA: TGTGCCAGCAGCGCCCAAACAGGGGTCTATGGCTACACCTTC; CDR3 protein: CASSAQTGVYGYTF
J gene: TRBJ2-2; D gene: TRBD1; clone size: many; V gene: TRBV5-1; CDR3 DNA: TGCGCCAGCAGCTCCGGGACAGTGAACACCGGGGAGCTGTTTTTT; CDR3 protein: CASSSGTVNTGELFF
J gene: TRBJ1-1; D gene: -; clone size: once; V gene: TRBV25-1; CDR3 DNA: TGTGCCAGCAGTGAAAACGCCGGGACAAGAGTCGGCGACACTGAAGCTTTCTTT; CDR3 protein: CASSENAGTRVGDTEAFF
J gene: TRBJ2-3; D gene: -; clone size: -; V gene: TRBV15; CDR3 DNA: TGTGCCGCCGAAACCAGCCCCACAGGTACGCAGTATTTC; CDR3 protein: CAAETSPTGTQYF
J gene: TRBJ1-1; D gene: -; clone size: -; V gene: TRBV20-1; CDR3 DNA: TGCAGTGCTAGACAGGACCTGAACACTGAAGCTTTCTTT; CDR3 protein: CSARQDLNTEAFF
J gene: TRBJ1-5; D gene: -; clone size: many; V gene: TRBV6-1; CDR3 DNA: TGTGCCAGCAGCCCAGAAACGTACAGGGTGGAGCGGCCCCAGCATTTT; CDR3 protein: CASSPETYRVERPQHF
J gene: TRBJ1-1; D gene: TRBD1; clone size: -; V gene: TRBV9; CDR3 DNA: TGTGCCAGCAGCGTAGCCCAAACAGGGGCCGGTGAAGCTTTCTTT; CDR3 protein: CASSVAQTGAGEAFF
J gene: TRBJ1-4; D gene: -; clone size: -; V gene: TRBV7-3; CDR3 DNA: TGTGCCAGCAGCCACTCCGCCCGACAGAGGGGAGGTGAAAAACTGTTTTTT; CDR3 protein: CASSHSARQRGGEKLFF
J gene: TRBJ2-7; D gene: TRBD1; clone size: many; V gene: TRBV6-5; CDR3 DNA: TGTGCCAGCAGTTACAGTGGGACAGCTATATACGAGCAGTACTTC; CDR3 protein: CASSYSGTAIYEQYF
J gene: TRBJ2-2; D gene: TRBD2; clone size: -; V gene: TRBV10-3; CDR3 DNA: TGTGCCATCAGTCCGGGACTAACGAACACCGGGGAGCTGTTTTTT; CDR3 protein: CAISPGLTNTGELFF
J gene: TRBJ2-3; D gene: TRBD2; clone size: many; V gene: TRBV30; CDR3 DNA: TGTGCCTGGAGTGTCCTGCGGGAGGAGGGGGATACGCAGTATTTT; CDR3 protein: CAWSVLREEGDTQYF
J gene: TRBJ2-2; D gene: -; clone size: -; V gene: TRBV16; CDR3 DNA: TGTACCAGCTGCCAATGGTTAGCGGAGAACACCGGGGAGCTGTTTTTT; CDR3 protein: CTSCQWLAENTGELFF
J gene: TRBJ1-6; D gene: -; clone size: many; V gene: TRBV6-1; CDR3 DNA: TGTGCCAGCAGTGAAGCATTGGGGACACTGAATAATTCACCCCTCCACTTT; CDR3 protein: CASSEALGTLNNSPLHF
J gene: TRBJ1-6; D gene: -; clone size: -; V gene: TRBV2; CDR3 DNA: TGTGCCAGCAGTGTGGAAACGAGTCGGAATTCACCCCTCCACTTT; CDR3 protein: CASSVETSRNSPLHF
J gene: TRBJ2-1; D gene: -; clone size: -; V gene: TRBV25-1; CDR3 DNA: TGTGCCAGCAGCCAGGGACATGAGCAGTTCTTC; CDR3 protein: CASSQGHEQFF
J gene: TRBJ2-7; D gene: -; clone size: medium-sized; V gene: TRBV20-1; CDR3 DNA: TGCAGTGCTAACGATCCGATAGGACCATCCTACGAGCAGTACTTC; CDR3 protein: CSANDPIGPSYEQYF
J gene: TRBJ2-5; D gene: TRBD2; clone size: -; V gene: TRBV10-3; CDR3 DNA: TGTGCCATCAGAGCTGAGGGAGGGGAGACCCAGTACTTC; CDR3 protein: CAIRAEGGETQYF
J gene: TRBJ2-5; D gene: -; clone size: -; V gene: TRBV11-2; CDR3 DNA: TGTGCCAGCAGCCCCACGCTGCGGGGGTTTAACAGGGAGACCCAGCACTTC; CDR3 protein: CASSPTLRGFNRETQHF
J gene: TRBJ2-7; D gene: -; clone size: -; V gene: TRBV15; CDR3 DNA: TGTGCCACCAGCAGAGGTCAGGGGAACTCCTACGAGCAGTACTTC; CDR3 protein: CATSRGQGNSYEQYF
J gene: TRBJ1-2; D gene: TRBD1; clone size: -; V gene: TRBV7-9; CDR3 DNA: TGTGCCAGCAGCTTAATGTCAGGGGGCGCTGGCTACACCTTC; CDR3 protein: CASSLMSGGAGYTF
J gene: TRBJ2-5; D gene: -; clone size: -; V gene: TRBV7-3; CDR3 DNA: TGTGCCAGCAGCTTAGTCGGAGGGATACAAGAGACCCAGTACTTC; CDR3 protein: CASSLVGGIQETQYF